This TCR beta chain was retrieved from a study of T-cell memory formation after mild COVID-19. The CDR3 runs 14 residues. Trimming removed 7 bases at V and 4 bases at J, with 16 bases between. Germline V lookup: CDR1 MNHEY, CDR2 SVGAGI. One entry per CDR3 protein, called by TCRdb with MiXCR from the 5' RACE reads. The sample shows roughly 300,000 distinct CDR3 sequences, under 8.5% of them seen only once. The sample consisted of PBMCs or a T cell subset sorted from them (not recorded which). V is TRBV6-5 and J is TRBJ1-2; D is unclear. The sequence was obtained from a man younger than 35 who had mild COVID-19 (a few samples of this study predate the infection). Cell type and time point are not known. CDR3 protein: CASKTSQVLYGYTF. CDR3 sequence (DNA): TGTGCCAGCAAAACTAGTCAGGTGCTCTATGGCTACACCTTC.